One and the same sample provided the 28 T cell receptor beta chains below, sequenced in a study of cytomegalovirus exposure and HLA in healthy donors. 60 Vbeta and 13 Jbeta primers were used in PCR. Here immunoSEQ multiplex PCR was the method, and the copy in TCRdb shows in-frame clones only, minus some. In the table there are 200,000 or so clones, roughly four fifths of which are singletons. The sequenced sample consisted of PBMCs. These receptors all come from a girl aged 2 to 9 in good health and CMV-seronegative.

This chain joins TRBV2 and TRBJ2-7; D may be TRBD1 (5 bases). The germline V gene encodes CDR1 SNHLY and CDR2 FYNNEI. Trimming took off 3 bases at V and 0 bases at J, with 9 bases between the two ends. This CDR3 has 14 residues. The CDR3 DNA reads TGTGCCAGCAGTGACCAGGGTGGCTCCTACGAGCAGTACTTC. This translates into CASSDQGGSYEQYF.

The rearrangement joins TRBV5-1 to TRBJ1-1; no clear D. Germline loops: CDR1 SGHRS, CDR2 YFSETQ. The CDR3 has 17 residues. Trimming removed 5 bases from V and 1 base from J, with 21 bases in between. CDR3 protein: CASSHNTGSPGNTEAFF. Written as DNA, the CDR3 is TGCGCCAGCAGTCACAATACGGGGTCCCCAGGGAACACTGAAGCTTTCTTT. The variable domain in full, completed from reference TRBV5-1 and TRBJ1-1, reads KAGVTQTPRYLIKTRGQQVTLSCSPISGHRSVSWYQQTPGQGLQFLFEYFSETQRNKGNFPGRFSGRQFSNSRSEMNVSTLELGDSALYLCASSHNTGSPGNTEAFFGQGTRLTVV.

This clone was found a few times. The rearrangement uses TRBV4-1 and TRBJ1-2; TRBD1 is a possible D gene (5 bases). Deletions cut 4 bases from V and 4 bases from J, with 10 bases between. Germline assignment: CDR1 MGHRA and CDR2 YSYEKL. The CDR3 has 13 residues. DNA of the CDR3: TGCGCCAGCAGCCCTGGGGGGGGCTATGGCTACACCTTC. Amino acid sequence: CASSPGGGYGYTF.

The CDR3 DNA follows: TGTGCCAGCAGTATGGGGGGGAATGAGCAGTTCTTC. Translated: CASSMGGNEQFF. V gene TRBV6-6 combines with J gene TRBJ2-1, with 7 bases identical to TRBD2. Per the germline V gene, CDR1 is MNHNY and CDR2 is SVGAGI (reference sequence). The J segment lost 7 bases and the V segment lost 5 bases, leaving 2 bases of the junction unmatched. The CDR3 runs to 12 residues.

The chain employs TRBV5-1 and TRBJ2-5, with 9 bases matching TRBD1. The CDR3 is 14 amino acids. Germline V gives CDR1 SGHRS, CDR2 YFSETQ. J was trimmed by 4 bases and V by 3 bases; bases with no gene match: 4. The CDR3 spells CASSWTGVGETQYF. The CDR3 DNA reads TGCGCCAGCAGCTGGACAGGGGTGGGAGAGACCCAGTACTTC.

The chain carries TRBV10-2 and TRBJ2-1; the D gene is possibly TRBD1 (7 bases). The germline CDR1 and CDR2 sequences are WSHSY and SAAADI. The CDR3 has 14 residues. Trimming cost V 7 bases and J 3 bases, with 13 bases left between them. The CDR3 loop reads CASTGGGFYNEQFF. The CDR3 bases are TGCGCCAGCACAGGAGGGGGCTTCTACAATGAGCAGTTCTTC.

J is TRBJ2-2 and V is TRBV12-5, with D possibly TRBD1 on 6 matching bases. The CDR3 spans 14 residues. Germline CDR1 is LGHNT and CDR2 is FRNRAP. V lost 5 bases and J 4 bases, leaving 11 bases between the germline ends. CDR3 in amino acids: CASGPRQVTGELFF. CDR3 coding DNA: TGTGCTAGTGGTCCACGACAGGTCACCGGGGAGCTGTTTTTT.

The chain uses TRBV29-1 and TRBJ2-5; TRBD2 might be the D (5 bases). Germline assignment: CDR1 SQVTM and CDR2 ANQGSEA. Trimming removed 7 bases from V and 6 bases from J, with 21 bases in between. The CDR3 has 14 amino acids. As DNA, the CDR3 is TGCAGCGGTATAGGCCCGGGATGGGGAAAGACCCAGTACTTC. Translated: CSGIGPGWGKTQYF.

This clone appeared a few times. The chain links TRBV4-2 to TRBJ1-1, with TRBD1 identical over 7 bases. The trim removed 0 bases at V and 5 bases at J, leaving 9 bases unmatched. Looked up from germline, CDR1 is LGHNA and CDR2 is YNFKEQ. The CDR3 contains 16 residues. CDR3 sequence: CASSQEEGAIHTEAFF. In DNA form, the CDR3 reads TGTGCCAGCAGCCAAGAAGAGGGGGCCATCCATACTGAAGCTTTCTTT.

The chain employs TRBV18 and TRBJ2-3; D unresolved. The V gene's germline CDR1 is KGHSH and CDR2 LQKENI. This CDR3 region has 15 residues. Trimming took 3 bases from V and 0 from J, leaving 10 bases between them. CDR3 sequence (DNA): TGTGCCAGCTCACCCAAGAGTCCCAGCACAGATACGCAGTATTTT. It specifies CASSPKSPSTDTQYF.

V and J are TRBV2 and TRBJ1-2; TRBD1 matches 10 bases. V shed 1 base and J 7 bases; nucleotides not matched to a gene: 9. The CDR3 is 16 amino acids. The germline gives CDR1 SNHLY, CDR2 FYNNEI. The CDR3 loop is CASSEVLGDRGSGYTF. For the CDR3, the DNA is TGTGCCAGCAGTGAAGTGTTGGGGGACAGGGGATCTGGCTACACCTTC.

In this sample, this clone turned up a few times. This chain links TRBV2 with TRBJ2-1, with TRBD2 matching 11 bases. Trimming took 8 bases from V and 4 from J; bases not matched to a gene: 4. Germline V gene sequence: CDR1 SNHLY, CDR2 FYNNEI. The CDR3 contains 14 residues. CDR3: CASAGTSGYNEQFF. CDR3 DNA sequence: TGTGCCAGCGCCGGGACTAGCGGTTACAATGAGCAGTTCTTC.

The gene calls are TRBV2 and TRBJ1-1, with D unclear. Trimming took off 5 bases at V and 2 bases at J, with 6 bases between the two ends. The CDR3 loop spans 12 amino acids. Germline V gene data show CDR1 as SNHLY and CDR2 as FYNNEI. CDR3 loop: CASSSTNTEAFF. The CDR3 bases are TGTGCCAGCAGTTCGACTAACACTGAAGCTTTCTTT.

The chain combines TRBV7-9 with TRBJ2-5, with 12 bases matching TRBD2. V dropped 5 bases and J dropped 5; count of bases not matched to a gene: 18. Germline V lookup: CDR1 SEHNR, CDR2 FQNEAQ (reference sequence). The length of the CDR3 is 19 residues. The CDR3 region is CASSNIGTSGGPRRETQYF. DNA of the CDR3: TGTGCCAGCAGCAACATCGGCACTAGCGGGGGGCCCCGCAGGGAGACCCAGTACTTC. Filled out from reference TRBV7-9 and TRBJ2-5, the complete variable domain reads DTGVSQNPRHKITKRGQNVTFRCDPISEHNRLYWYRQTLGQGPEFLTYFQNEAQLEKSRLLSDRFSAERPKGSFSTLEIQRTEQGDSAMYLCASSNIGTSGGPRRETQYFGPGTRLLVL.

The CDR3 nucleotides read TGTGCCAGCAGCCCAACCGGGATGGAGCAGTTCTTC. This gives the protein CASSPTGMEQFF. The chain links TRBV14 to TRBJ2-1, with D tentatively TRBD2 (5 bases). CDR1 and CDR2 from the germline V gene are SGHDN and FVKESK. V lost 4 bases to trimming and J lost 10 bases, with 11 bases between them. This CDR3 contains 12 residues.

CDR3 bases: TGTGCCAGCAGTGAAAGACAGGGGGCGAACACTGAAGCTTTCTTT. Its protein product is CASSERQGANTEAFF. This chain links TRBV6-1 with TRBJ1-1, with 10 positions matching TRBD1. CDR3 length: 15 amino acids. Trimming at V came to 2 bases and at J to 1 base, leaving 1 base not matched to a gene. Germline V lookup: CDR1 MNHNS, CDR2 SASEGT.

In its sample, this clone was seen a few times. This chain links TRBV5-1 with TRBJ2-6; D is uncertain. From germline, CDR1 is SGHRS and CDR2 YFSETQ. The CDR3 has 17 residues. Trimming shortened V by 0 bases and J by 0 bases, and 10 bases separated the two germline ends. The CDR3, as DNA: TGCGCCAGCAGCTTGGCCGAACAGACCTCTGGGGCCAACGTCCTGACTTTC. This gives the protein CASSLAEQTSGANVLTF.

The chain couples TRBV7-9 to TRBJ2-2, with TRBD2 identical over 7 bases. The CDR3 runs to 15 residues. V shed 11 bases, J shed 1 base, and the junction held 10 bases outside the gene matches. CDR1 is SEHNR and CDR2 is FQNEAQ in the germline V gene (reference sequence). Here the CDR3 reads CAGAGAGMNTGELFF. The DNA for the CDR3 is TGTGCCGGTGCAGGAGCGGGGATGAACACCGGGGAGCTGTTTTTT. Supplemented by reference TRBV7-9 and TRBJ2-2, the full variable domain reads DTGVSQNPRHKITKRGQNVTFRCDPISEHNRLYWYRQTLGQGPEFLTYFQNEAQLEKSRLLSDRFSAERPKGSFSTLEIQRTEQGDSAMYLCAGAGAGMNTGELFFGEGSRLTVL.

V and J are TRBV9 and TRBJ2-3, with D maybe TRBD2 (6 bases). Trimming left V 0 bases short and J 6 bases short, with 17 bases between. CDR1 is SGDLS, CDR2 YYNGEE, per germline. The CDR3 has 16 residues. CDR3 nucleotide sequence: TGTGCCAGCAGCGTAGGGGACTCGCTACCGGCGGATACGCAGTATTTT. Protein: CASSVGDSLPADTQYF.

This clone was observed a handful of times. The J gene is TRBJ2-7, the V gene TRBV7-9, with D tentatively TRBD1 (5 bases). Between the trimmed V and J ends, which lost 4 bases and 2 bases, there was a span of 12 bases. CDR1 and CDR2 from the germline V gene are SEHNR and FQNEAQ (reference sequence). The CDR3 contains 14 residues. The CDR3 sequence is CASSSRVSTYEQYF. In nucleotides, the CDR3 is TGTGCCAGCAGCTCCAGGGTGTCGACCTACGAGCAGTACTTC.

The rearrangement joins TRBV5-1 to TRBJ2-7, with 9 nucleotides matching TRBD1. The V and J ends lost 3 bases and 6 bases, in that order; junction bases with no gene match: 4. Germline values: CDR1 SGHRS, CDR2 YFSETQ. CDR3 length: 13 amino acids. The CDR3 bases are TGCGCCAGCAGCTATGGGACAGGGACCGAGCAGTACTTC. It yields the protein CASSYGTGTEQYF.

J is TRBJ2-3 and V is TRBV9; 7 bases map to TRBD1. The V gene end was trimmed by 3 bases and the J gene end by 12 bases; junction bases not matched to a gene: 7. Germline CDR1 and CDR2: SGDLS and YYNGEE. The CDR3 contains 12 residues. CDR3 region: CASSADRDIQYF. CDR3 sequence (DNA): TGTGCCAGCAGCGCCGACAGGGATATACAGTATTTT.

V and J are TRBV10-3 and TRBJ2-7; D ambiguous. V lost 0 bases to trimming and J lost 3 bases, with 9 bases between them. Germline CDR1 is ENHRY and CDR2 is SYGVKD. This CDR3 has 14 amino acids. CDR3 nucleotide sequence: TGTGCCATCAGTGAGTCGGAGCTTCTCTACGAGCAGTACTTC. Translating it yields CAISESELLYEQYF.

The chain carries TRBV11-2 and TRBJ2-5; D perhaps matches TRBD2 (5 bases). This CDR3 region has 13 residues. Trimming took off 3 bases at V and 3 bases at J, with 8 bases between the two ends. The germline V gene has CDR1 SGHAT and CDR2 FQNNGV. CDR3 in amino acids: CASSLGAEETQYF. The CDR3 nucleotides are TGTGCCAGCAGCTTGGGAGCGGAAGAGACCCAGTACTTC. Full variable domain (remainder filled in from reference TRBV11-2 and TRBJ2-5): EAGVAQSPRYKIIEKRQSVAFWCNPISGHATLYWYQQILGQGPKLLIQFQNNGVVDDSQLPKDRFSAERLKGVDSTLKIQPAKLEDSAVYLCASSLGAEETQYFGPGTRLLVL.

The sample holds a few counts of this clone. V gene TRBV6-1 combines with J gene TRBJ1-3; D is unclear. The CDR3 covers 12 residues. The germline V gene encodes CDR1 MNHNS and CDR2 SASEGT. The germline V and J ends were trimmed by 10 bases and 0 bases, with 7 bases remaining between them. CDR3 nucleotides: TGTGCCACTGTGTTCTCTGGAAACACCATATATTTT. Translation: CATVFSGNTIYF.

The chain uses TRBV7-9 and TRBJ1-3; 7 bases are a match to TRBD1. The V segment lost 2 bases and the J segment 4 bases; nucleotides outside the gene matches: 8. Germline lookup yields CDR1 SEHNR and CDR2 FQNEAQ (reference sequence). CDR3 size: 16 residues. The CDR3 region is CASSLNRGSEGNTIYF. The CDR3 DNA reads TGTGCCAGCAGCTTAAACAGGGGAAGCGAGGGAAACACCATATATTTT.

The rearrangement uses TRBV11-2 and TRBJ1-2; 11 positions match TRBD1. V gave up 7 bases and J gave up 6 bases; unmatched junction bases: 4. There are 13 residues in the CDR3. Germline loops: CDR1 SGHAT, CDR2 FQNNGV. The chain's CDR3 is CASNSDRGHGYTF. CDR3 coding DNA: TGTGCCAGCAACTCGGACAGGGGGCATGGCTACACCTTC.

The V call is TRBV6-1, the J call TRBJ1-4; TRBD1 might be the D (5 bases). The CDR3 spans 16 residues. CDR1 is MNHNS, CDR2 SASEGT, per germline. Trimming removed 0 bases at V and 7 bases at J, with 15 bases between. CDR3 sequence (DNA): TGTGCCAGCAGTGAAGCGATCAGGGTTCGTGGTGAAAAACTGTTTTTT. This gives the protein CASSEAIRVRGEKLFF.